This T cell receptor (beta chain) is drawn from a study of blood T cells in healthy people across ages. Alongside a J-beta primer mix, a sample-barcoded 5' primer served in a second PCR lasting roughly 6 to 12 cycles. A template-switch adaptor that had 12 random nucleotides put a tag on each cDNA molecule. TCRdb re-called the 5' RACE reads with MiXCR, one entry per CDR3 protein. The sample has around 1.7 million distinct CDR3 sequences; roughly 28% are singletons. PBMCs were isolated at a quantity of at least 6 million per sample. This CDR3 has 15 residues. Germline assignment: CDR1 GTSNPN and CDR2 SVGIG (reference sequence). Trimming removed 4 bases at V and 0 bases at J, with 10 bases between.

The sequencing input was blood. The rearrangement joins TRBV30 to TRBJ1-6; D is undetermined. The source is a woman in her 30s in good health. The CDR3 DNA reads TGTGCCTGGATCCCCGAGGGCTCCTATAATTCACCCCTCCACTTT. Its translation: CAWIPEGSYNSPLHF. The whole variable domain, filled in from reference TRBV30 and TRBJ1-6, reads SQTIHQWPATLVQPVGSPLSLECTVEGTSNPNLYWYRQAAGRGLQLLFYSVGIGQISSEVPQNLSASRPQDRQFILSSKKLLLSDSGFYLCAWIPEGSYNSPLHFGNGTRLTVT.